What follows are 21 T cell receptor beta chains derived from one specimen sequenced in a study of HIV-infected patients and healthy controls (dated 2014 in TCRdb). Whole blood was used without cell fractionation, so all unsorted peripheral T cells were reflected in the repertoire. Libraries were prepared through 5' RACE. The run used an Illumina MiSeq. Using SuperScript III with primers targeting the alpha and beta constant regions, around 480 ng of RNA was reverse transcribed. Separate alpha and beta chain libraries were made by chain-specific third strand synthesis with multiplexing indices. Clones were called with MiXCR by TCRdb after fastp trimmed the public reads at Q25, and only in-frame beta chains were retained. Every distinct CDR3 protein forms one entry, paired with its most common genes and DNA. The sample yields about 10,000 distinct CDR3 sequences; around 4.9% were counted once. More than 12% of the sample belongs to the ten largest clones.

The source material was blood, sampled before antiretroviral therapy. The receptors originated from an adult with HIV infection.

Ten or more counts support this clonotype. The rearrangement joins TRBV27 to TRBJ2-7, with D unresolved. Per the germline V gene, CDR1 is MNHEY and CDR2 is SMNVEV (reference sequence). Trimming took off 1 base at V and 7 bases at J, with 5 bases between the two ends. This CDR3 is 11 amino acids long. CDR3 protein: CASSLFGEQYF. Written as DNA, the CDR3 is TGTGCCAGCAGTTTATTCGGAGAGCAGTACTTC.

In its sample, this clonotype was seen many times. The chain links TRBV2 to TRBJ2-7; D tentatively fits TRBD1 or TRBD2 (5 bases each). Germline loops: CDR1 SNHLY, CDR2 FYNNEI. This CDR3 is 13 amino acids long. V was cut by 1 base and J by 4 bases, with 8 bases left in between. The CDR3 sequence: CASSEDGGYEQYF. The CDR3 bases are TGTGCCAGCAGTGAAGATGGGGGTTACGAGCAGTACTTC.

In its sample, this clonotype was seen many times. The V and J genes are TRBV28 and TRBJ2-5; 8 nucleotides align to TRBD1. The germline CDR1 and CDR2 sequences are MDHEN and SYDVKM. The length of the CDR3 is 16 residues. V trimming: 4 bases; J trimming: 2 bases; junction bases outside the gene matches: 9. The CDR3 DNA is TGTGCCAGCAGTTCACTGGACAGGGAGGAACAAGAGACCCAGTACTTC. Its translation is CASSSLDREEQETQYF.

Ten or more counts support this clonotype. The chain joins TRBV27 to TRBJ2-3; 7 bases line up with TRBD2. The germline V gene has CDR1 MNHEY and CDR2 SMNVEV (reference sequence). J gave up 6 bases and V 5 bases, and 5 bases lay outside the gene matches. This CDR3 has 13 amino acids. The DNA of the CDR3 is TGTGCCAGCAGTCCCTCGCGGGGGGATACGCAGTATTTT. The encoded protein is CASSPSRGDTQYF.

The chain joins TRBV29-1 to TRBJ2-7, with 11 bases identical to TRBD1. After removal of 7 bases from V and 3 bases from J, the junction contained 8 bases not matched to a gene. CDR1 is SQVTM, CDR2 ANQGSEA, per germline. The CDR3 runs to 14 residues. The CDR3 bases are TGCAGCGGCCATCTCGGGACAGGGGGCTACGAGCAGTACTTC. This translates into CSGHLGTGGYEQYF.

This clonotype came up many times. The rearrangement joins TRBV5-1 to TRBJ1-4; 10 positions match TRBD1. The CDR3 is 18 residues long. Trimming cost V 0 bases and J 3 bases; bases outside gene matches: 8. Germline assignment: CDR1 SGHRS and CDR2 YFSETQ. CDR3 sequence: CASSLEGQGPPANEKLFF. The CDR3 DNA reads as TGCGCCAGCAGCTTGGAGGGACAGGGGCCCCCGGCTAATGAAAAACTGTTTTTT.

By frequency in the sample, this clonotype is medium-sized (0.01 to 0.1%). The chain joins TRBV7-9 to TRBJ2-3, with 8 bases matching TRBD1. This CDR3 is built from 15 residues. CDR1 is SEHNR, CDR2 FQNEAQ, per germline (reference sequence). Trimming at V came to 4 bases and at J to 1 base, leaving 4 bases not matched to a gene. DNA of the CDR3: TGTGCCAGCAGCTCGACAGGGGAAGGCACAGATACGCAGTATTTT. Encoded protein: CASSSTGEGTDTQYF.

The V call is TRBV19, the J call TRBJ2-1; D is unclear. Germline V CDR1 and CDR2: LNHDA, SQIVND (reference sequence). The CDR3 spans 16 residues. The V gene lost 0 bases and the J gene lost 3 bases, with 12 bases spanning the gap. DNA of the CDR3: TGTGCCAGTAGTATAGATGGCTCCTGGGGCTACAATGAGCAGTTCTTC. This gives the protein CASSIDGSWGYNEQFF.

This clonotype showed up many times. This sequence joins TRBV7-6 and TRBJ2-1; 11 bases line up with TRBD2. V lost 5 bases, J lost 5 bases, and 8 bases stayed unmatched. Germline V CDR1 and CDR2: SGHVS, FNYEAQ. The CDR3 loop spans 16 amino acids. CDR3 in DNA: TGTGCCAGCAGCCAAACGGGGACTAGCGGACACAATGAGCAGTTCTTC. Its translation: CASSQTGTSGHNEQFF.

This clonotype was seen many times. This sequence joins TRBV7-9 and TRBJ2-1; weak D call: TRBD1 (5 bases). Trimming shortened V by 5 bases and J by 10 bases, and 12 bases separated the two germline ends. Per the germline V gene, CDR1 is SEHNR and CDR2 is FQNEAQ (reference sequence). The CDR3 extends over 12 amino acids. In DNA form, the CDR3 reads TGTGCCAGCAGCCTCGACAGACACGAGCAGTTCTTC. Its protein is CASSLDRHEQFF.

This clonotype was counted a few times. The chain recombines TRBV20-1 with TRBJ2-2; TRBD2 agrees at 14 bases. Germline CDR1 reads DFQATT; CDR2 reads SNEGSKA (reference sequence). Trimming took 6 bases from V and 6 from J; bases not matched to a gene: 6. The CDR3 totals 15 residues. CDR3 region: CSAEGLAGEAGELFF. The CDR3 region has the DNA TGCAGTGCCGAGGGACTAGCGGGGGAGGCCGGGGAGCTGTTTTTT.

Relative to its sample, this clonotype is medium-sized. The genes are TRBV29-1 and TRBJ2-1; perhaps TRBD1 as D (5 bases). The CDR3 contains 14 residues. The germline V and J ends were trimmed by 4 bases and 0 bases, with 10 bases remaining between them. Per germline, CDR1 SQVTM and CDR2 ANQGSEA. CDR3 nucleotide sequence: TGCAGCGTTGGGGGCAGGAGCTCCTACAATGAGCAGTTCTTC. It codes for CSVGGRSSYNEQFF.

This clonotype occurred many times. The rearrangement links TRBV5-5 to TRBJ2-2, with a tentative D call TRBD1 (5 bases). The V and J ends lost 2 bases and 0 bases respectively, with 8 bases between them. Looked up from germline, CDR1 is SGHKS and CDR2 is YYEKEE (reference sequence). This CDR3 spans 15 amino acids. The CDR3 DNA follows: TGTGCCAGCAGCTTAGGGGCTGCGAACACCGGGGAGCTGTTTTTT. It is translated as CASSLGAANTGELFF.

This clonotype was picked up many times. The chain has TRBV24-1 and TRBJ2-3; 12 bases are a match to TRBD1. CDR1 is KGHDR and CDR2 is SFDVKD in the germline V gene. The CDR3 loop spans 17 amino acids. Trimming at V came to 4 bases and at J to 2 bases, leaving 6 bases not matched to a gene. CDR3 amino acids: CATSDQKGQGATDTQYF. The CDR3 DNA is TGTGCCACCAGTGACCAAAAGGGACAGGGGGCCACAGATACGCAGTATTTT.

This clonotype is medium-sized in the sample. The gene calls are TRBV20-1 and TRBJ2-5, with D maybe TRBD2 (5 bases). With 5 bases removed from V and 4 bases from J, the gap between germline ends came to 11 bases. Germline lookup yields CDR1 DFQATT and CDR2 SNEGSKA (reference sequence). This CDR3 contains 12 residues. This CDR3 is CSAFSGRETQYF. For the CDR3, the DNA is TGCAGTGCTTTCAGCGGTCGAGAGACCCAGTACTTC.

Relative to its sample, this clonotype is medium-sized (0.01 to 0.1%). The rearrangement links TRBV29-1 to TRBJ2-1; tentatively, D is TRBD2 (6 bases). V was trimmed by 6 bases and J by 12 bases, leaving 18 bases between them. The V gene's germline CDR1 is SQVTM and CDR2 ANQGSEA. There are 12 residues in the CDR3. The chain's CDR3 is CSVGGLFPVQFF. CDR3 sequence (DNA): TGCAGCGTGGGAGGACTGTTTCCGGTGCAGTTCTTC.

By its share, this clonotype is medium-sized (0.01 to 0.1%). The chain couples TRBV6-1 to TRBJ2-4; no clear D. The germline gives CDR1 MNHNS, CDR2 SASEGT. This CDR3 is 11 amino acids long. V was pared by 8 bases and J by 1 base, with 3 bases between. As DNA, the CDR3 is TGTGCCAGCGAGGCCAAAAACATTCAGTACTTC. Its protein is CASEAKNIQYF.

In its sample, this clonotype was seen a few times. CDR3 coding DNA: TGTGCCAGCGGGGGTATCTACGAGCAGTACTTC. This sequence encodes CASGGIYEQYF. The rearrangement uses TRBV25-1 and TRBJ2-7, with D tentatively TRBD1 or TRBD2 (5 bases each). Germline lookup yields CDR1 MGHDK and CDR2 SYGVNS. This CDR3 has 11 amino acids. The V end lost 8 bases, the J end lost 3 bases, and 8 bases lay between the germline ends.

Relative to its sample, this clonotype is medium-sized (0.01 to 0.1%). This chain connects TRBV9 to TRBJ2-3, with D possibly matching TRBD2 (5 bases). Trimming shortened V by 2 bases and J by 2 bases, and 12 bases separated the two germline ends. Germline lookup yields CDR1 SGDLS and CDR2 YYNGEE. The CDR3 covers 15 residues. The CDR3 region is CASSVGGLLTDTQYF. The CDR3 bases are TGTGCCAGCAGCGTTGGAGGTCTGCTCACAGATACGCAGTATTTT.

Many counts were recorded for this clonotype. The J gene is TRBJ2-5, the V gene TRBV11-2; 10 positions match TRBD2. The CDR3 runs to 15 residues. CDR1 SGHAT and CDR2 FQNNGV come from the germline V gene. The V and J ends lost 5 bases and 5 bases, in that order; junction bases with no gene match: 8. This CDR3 reads CASSLLAGVGETQYF. CDR3 in DNA: TGTGCCAGCAGCCTCCTAGCGGGAGTGGGGGAGACCCAGTACTTC.

This clonotype came up many times. The chain has TRBV29-1 and TRBJ1-4, with TRBD1 identical over 7 bases. CDR3 length: 12 residues. V shed 2 bases and J 12 bases; nucleotides not matched to a gene: 6. Germline V gene lookup returns CDR1 SQVTM and CDR2 ANQGSEA. The CDR3 sequence is CSVESDRDELFF. In DNA form, the CDR3 reads TGCAGCGTTGAATCTGACAGGGACGAACTGTTTTTT.